One and the same sample provided the 12 T cell receptor beta chains below, sequenced in a study of T cell repertoires in cytomegalovirus infection (dated by TCRdb to between 2017 and 2020). The instrument was an Illumina HiSeq 1500. TCRdb reprocessing: public reads trimmed at Q25 with fastp, clones called with MiXCR, in-frame beta chains kept. Rows merge per CDR3 protein into single entries with the most common DNA and genes. The sample yields 650,000 to 850,000 distinct CDR3 sequences; 25% to 35% were counted once. About an eighth of the sample comes from the top ten. The antigens for these receptors are not known. The meaning of the sample's treatment or condition label: in vitro stimulation with specific CMV peptide epitopes to enrich CMV-specific T cells. Sample: cultured CD8+ T cells from PBMCs, taken from culture after CMV antigen stimulation. Receptors originate from a human donor in good health (CMV status not recorded). Some clones in this sample may be carry-over from other donors' samples.

This clonotype was recorded a few times. V usage is TRBV7-9 and J usage is TRBJ1-1; D is ambiguous. V was trimmed by 7 bases and J by 6 bases, leaving 12 bases between them. The CDR3 extends over 12 amino acids. Germline V gene data show CDR1 as SEHNR and CDR2 as FQNEAQ (reference sequence). CDR3 amino acids: CASNGQVPEAFF. CDR3 sequence (DNA): TGTGCCAGCAACGGGCAGGTCCCTGAAGCTTTCTTT.

In this sample, this clonotype turned up many times. This chain joins TRBV7-6 and TRBJ2-1; the D gene is possibly TRBD1 (6 bases). V was clipped by 5 bases and J by 9 bases, with 14 bases between them. Germline V gives CDR1 SGHVS, CDR2 FNYEAQ. This CDR3 contains 13 residues. The CDR3 loop is CASSTTGWGEQFF. The CDR3 coding sequence is TGTGCCAGCAGCACAACAGGGTGGGGTGAGCAGTTCTTC. The whole variable domain, filled in from reference TRBV7-6 and TRBJ2-1, reads GAGVSQSPRYKVTKRGQDVALRCDPISGHVSLYWYRQALGQGPEFLTYFNYEAQQDKSGLPNDRFSAERPEGSISTLTIQRTEQRDSAMYRCASSTTGWGEQFFGPGTRLTVL.

A note on this clonotype: This could be a read error, since a much larger clone is one nucleotide away. Because the CDR3 is missing its conserved closing phenylalanine or tryptophan, this is likely a read error. V gene TRBV7-8 combines with J gene TRBJ1-2; TRBD1 might be the D (6 bases). The CDR3 sequence is 17 residues long. The V end lost 1 base, the J end lost 3 bases, and 18 bases lay between the germline ends. Germline V lookup: CDR1 SGHVS, CDR2 FQNEAQ. CDR3 sequence: CASSLDGTTPEDYGYTL. The CDR3 coding sequence is TGTGCCAGCAGCTTAGACGGGACAACCCCTGAGGACTATGGCTACACCCTC.

This clonotype was counted only a few times. The CDR3 here is CASSQKDRPAWDGYTF. The CDR3 DNA follows: TGTGCCAGCAGCCAAAAAGACAGGCCGGCCTGGGATGGCTACACCTTC. The rearrangement joins TRBV4-2 to TRBJ1-2; a possible D gene is TRBD1 (6 bases). The V end lost 2 bases, the J end lost 6 bases, and 19 bases lay between the germline ends. CDR1 is LGHNA, CDR2 YNFKEQ, per germline. The CDR3 covers 16 residues.

V gene TRBV2 combines with J gene TRBJ1-1; D gene uncertain. CDR1 and CDR2 from the germline V gene are SNHLY and FYNNEI. CDR3 size: 11 residues. Trimming stripped 4 bases from V and 6 bases from J, with 6 bases between. The CDR3 loop reads CASSGNAEAFF. The DNA for the CDR3 is TGTGCCAGCAGTGGAAACGCTGAAGCTTTCTTT. The complete variable domain, with remaining parts taken from reference TRBV2 and TRBJ1-1, reads EPEVTQTPSHQVTQMGQEVILRCVPISNHLYFYWYRQILGQKVEFLVSFYNNEISEKSEIFDDQFSVERPDGSNFTLKIRSTKLEDSAMYFCASSGNAEAFFGQGTRLTVV.

The sample holds many counts of this clonotype. The genes are TRBV7-2 and TRBJ2-1; possible D gene TRBD2, 5 bases. Trimming stripped 4 bases from V and 8 bases from J, with 12 bases between. The CDR3 extends over 13 amino acids. Germline-derived CDR1 and CDR2 are SGHTA and FQGNSA. CDR3 DNA sequence: TGTGCCAGCAGCTCCCGGGGTGTGGATGAGCAGTTCTTC. It is translated as CASSSRGVDEQFF.

This clonotype was found a few times. The chain carries TRBV12-3 or TRBV12-4 and TRBJ2-1; possibly TRBD2 for D (6 bases). The V end lost 6 bases, the J end lost 3 bases, and 15 bases lay between the germline ends. The CDR3 loop spans 15 amino acids. Written as DNA, the CDR3 is TGTGCCAGCAGCTCCGGGACTCCCGACTACAATGAGCAGTTCTTC. Translating gives CASSSGTPDYNEQFF.

The rearrangement joins TRBV2 to TRBJ1-4; tentative D call: TRBD1 (5 bases). The germline gives CDR1 SNHLY, CDR2 FYNNEI. Trimming shortened V by 1 base and J by 4 bases, and 19 bases separated the two germline ends. The CDR3 totals 18 residues. The CDR3 bases are TGTGCCAGCAGTGAAGGAGAAACAGGCCACATGATTAATGAAAAACTGTTTTTT. It translates to CASSEGETGHMINEKLFF.

This clonotype turned up a few times. The CDR3, as DNA: TGTGCCAGCAGTTTATCCTATGGACAGGGGGCACTGGCTGAAGCTTTCTTT. It encodes CASSLSYGQGALAEAFF. V is TRBV12-3 or TRBV12-4 and J is TRBJ1-1; TRBD1 matches at 11 bases. The CDR3 runs 17 residues. V was pared by 2 bases and J by 6 bases, with 11 bases of the junction left unmatched.

This clonotype was seen more than once but under ten times. As DNA, the CDR3 is TGTGCCACCCCGGGACAGGGTTATGGCTACACCTTC. Protein product: CATPGQGYGYTF. V and J are TRBV15 and TRBJ1-2; 9 positions match TRBD1. The CDR3 has 12 residues. With V trimmed by 8 bases and J by 5 bases, 3 bases remained unmatched. Germline V gene sequence: CDR1 LNHNV, CDR2 YYDKDF (reference sequence).

The gene calls are TRBV6-2 or TRBV6-3 and TRBJ2-7, with TRBD1 matching over 7 bases. Germline-derived CDR1 and CDR2 are MNHEY and SVGEGT. This CDR3 comprises 14 residues. The V segment lost 2 bases and the J segment 4 bases; nucleotides outside the gene matches: 5. CDR3 DNA sequence: TGTGCCAGCAGTTACCGACAGGGTGGTTACGAGCAGTACGTC. Its translation is CASSYRQGGYEQYV.

The V gene is TRBV27, the J gene TRBJ1-5; perhaps TRBD1 as D (6 bases). This CDR3 comprises 17 residues. V was clipped by 9 bases and J by 0 bases, with 21 bases between them. Germline V lookup: CDR1 MNHEY, CDR2 SMNVEV (reference sequence). For the CDR3, the DNA is TGTGCCAGTAAGGGGGTCAGAGAGGGGTATAGCAATCAGCCCCAGCATTTT. Protein sequence: CASKGVREGYSNQPQHF.